This T cell receptor (beta chain) is from a study of blood T cell repertoires in COVID-19. Study summary: Sources were T cells, B-cell-depleted T cells, or PBMCs; the material itself was cDNA or gDNA.

Per germline, CDR1 MNHEY and CDR2 SMNVEV (reference sequence). This CDR3 is built from 18 residues. V was pared by 5 bases and J by 2 bases, with 13 bases of the junction left unmatched. As processed by the authors: Amplification from reference gene primers served as the basis for estimated nucleated cell counts. Method: immunoSEQ multiplex PCR; TCRdb's copy keeps in-frame clones and lacks some. V and J calls and clone size are given by that table; D and trimming were obtained from the DNA. The table lists nearly 250,000 clones, approximately 82% of them singletons. This TCR was recovered from an elderly woman with acute or convalescent COVID-19. The V and J genes are TRBV27 and TRBJ2-5, with TRBD2 matching 11 bases. The sequenced material came from peripheral blood. CDR3 region: CASSPLGGGLADQETQYF. The CDR3 DNA reads TGTGCCAGCAGTCCCTTGGGGGGGGGACTAGCGGATCAAGAGACCCAGTACTTC.